This T cell receptor beta chain was profiled in a study of control samples from healthy donors and cancer patients. The CDR3 sequence is 11 residues long. Germline loops: CDR1 SGHNT, CDR2 YENEEA. The germline V and J ends were trimmed by 3 bases and 3 bases, with 3 bases remaining between them. Clones were read by immunoSEQ multiplex PCR, and TCRdb kept only the in-frame ones, dropping some. The sample shows 140,000 or so clones, about nine tenths of them seen only once. The V call is TRBV11-3, the J call TRBJ2-7, with D unclear. Sequenced input: blood. The origin of this receptor is a man aged 25-40 years in good health. The CDR3, as DNA: TGTGCCAGCAGCTTTGACTACGAGCAGTACTTC. This codes for CASSFDYEQYF.